These 10 T cell receptor beta chains originate from one sample sequenced in a study of response to subunit inactivated influenza vaccine. MiXCR, run by TCRdb on the RT-PCR reads, gives a single entry per CDR3 protein. The sample includes around 790,000 distinct CDR3 sequences, 21% of them seen just once. Specimen: PBMCs from blood, collected roughly 5 days after vaccination. The source is a man over 45 who received an inactivated influenza vaccine.

This chain connects TRBV4-1 to TRBJ2-1, with 13 bases lining up with TRBD2. Germline CDR1 is MGHRA and CDR2 is YSYEKL. The length of the CDR3 is 16 residues. V lost 0 bases, J lost 4 bases, and 0 bases stayed unmatched. This chain's CDR3 is CASSQELAGGYNEQFF. Here the CDR3 DNA reads TGCGCCAGCAGCCAAGAACTAGCGGGAGGGTACAATGAGCAGTTCTTC.

V is TRBV7-6 and J is TRBJ1-1; D remains ambiguous. Germline V gene lookup returns CDR1 SGHVS and CDR2 FNYEAQ. V lost 8 bases to trimming and J lost 1 base, with 11 bases between them. This CDR3 comprises 13 residues. The CDR3 sequence is CASVSDRNTEAFF. DNA of the CDR3: TGTGCCAGCGTATCGGATAGGAACACTGAAGCTTTCTTT. The full variable domain, completed using reference TRBV7-6 and TRBJ1-1, is GAGVSQSPRYKVTKRGQDVALRCDPISGHVSLYWYRQALGQGPEFLTYFNYEAQQDKSGLPNDRFSAERPEGSISTLTIQRTEQRDSAMYRCASVSDRNTEAFFGQGTRLTVV.

This chain links TRBV2 with TRBJ1-2, with D hard to call. This CDR3 has 12 residues. Trimming stripped 8 bases from V and 4 bases from J, with 11 bases between. Looked up from germline, CDR1 is SNHLY and CDR2 is FYNNEI. CDR3 DNA sequence: TGTGCCAGCGTCGGCCCGGGCTATGGCTACACCTTC. Its translation: CASVGPGYGYTF.

This clonotype was counted a few times. This rearrangement joins TRBV6-1 to TRBJ1-5; D not resolved. This CDR3 is 13 amino acids long. The germline V and J ends were trimmed by 5 bases and 7 bases, with 12 bases remaining between them. Germline CDR1 is MNHNS and CDR2 is SASEGT. CDR3 region: CASSIKDRQPQHF. The CDR3 bases are TGTGCCAGCAGTATCAAGGATAGGCAGCCCCAGCATTTT.

This clonotype was found a few times. V gene TRBV7-9 combines with J gene TRBJ2-5, with no clear D. Germline assignment: CDR1 SEHNR and CDR2 FQNEAQ (reference sequence). Trimming pared 1 base from V and 2 bases from J, leaving 8 bases between. This CDR3 has 14 residues. The CDR3 here is CASSLVTAQETQYF. For the CDR3, the DNA is TGTGCCAGCAGCTTAGTTACAGCTCAAGAGACCCAGTACTTC.

The chain joins TRBV20-1 to TRBJ2-5; D possibly corresponds to TRBD2 (5 bases). With 4 bases removed from V and 7 bases from J, the gap between germline ends came to 13 bases. Germline V gene lookup returns CDR1 DFQATT and CDR2 SNEGSKA (reference sequence). The CDR3 is made up of 12 amino acids. CDR3 sequence: CSATEVRGTQYF. CDR3 bases: TGCAGTGCTACGGAGGTTCGTGGGACCCAGTACTTC.

This clonotype has more than one count but fewer than ten. J is TRBJ2-3 and V is TRBV7-2; 7 nucleotides agree with TRBD2. The CDR3 has 15 residues. The germline CDR1 and CDR2 sequences are SGHTA and FQGNSA. V shed 2 bases and J 4 bases; nucleotides not matched to a gene: 6. The CDR3, as DNA: TGTGCCAGCAGCTTAAGGGACTACTCGGCAGATACGCAGTATTTT. Translating it yields CASSLRDYSADTQYF.

This clonotype appeared a few times. This chain uses TRBV9 with TRBJ1-1; no clear D. Looked up from germline, CDR1 is SGDLS and CDR2 is YYNGEE. The V end was cut by 2 bases, the J end by 1 base, with 9 bases between. The CDR3 loop spans 14 amino acids. CDR3 DNA sequence: TGTGCCAGCAGCGTTACGGCAGGGAACACTGAAGCTTTCTTT. Amino acid sequence: CASSVTAGNTEAFF. Supplemented by reference TRBV9 and TRBJ1-1, the full variable domain reads DSGVTQTPKHLITATGQRVTLRCSPRSGDLSVYWYQQSLDQGLQFLIQYYNGEERAKGNILERFSAQQFPDLHSELNLSSLELGDSALYFCASSVTAGNTEAFFGQGTRLTVV.

This clonotype was detected only a few times. The rearrangement joins TRBV25-1 to TRBJ1-5; D is uncertain. The CDR3 spans 14 residues. The germline V gene encodes CDR1 MGHDK and CDR2 SYGVNS. Between the trimmed V and J ends, which lost 3 bases and 4 bases, there was a span of 10 bases. The CDR3 nucleotides read TGTGCCAGCAGTGAGGTTTCGGCTAATCAGCCCCAGCATTTT. Translation: CASSEVSANQPQHF.

V is TRBV5-1 and J is TRBJ2-4; 7 nucleotides align to TRBD1. This CDR3 is 15 amino acids long. V gave up 4 bases and J gave up 9 bases; unmatched junction bases: 13. Germline-derived CDR1 and CDR2 are SGHRS and YFSETQ. The CDR3 sequence is CASSRGQAISGIQYF. The CDR3, as DNA: TGCGCCAGCAGCCGCGGACAGGCTATATCAGGCATTCAGTACTTC.